The next 32 T cell receptor beta chains were all read from a single sample in a study of T-cell reconstitution after alpha-beta-depleted transplantation in children (dated by TCRdb to about 2016). The library was made by PCR. The reads were generated on an Illumina HiSeq 2500. To normalize quantification of the TCRbeta repertoire, the TCR libraries were built with molecular barcoding that relied on unique molecular identifiers. TCRdb reanalyzed the raw reads on its own, using fastp at Q25 for trimming and MiXCR for clone calling, and kept in-frame beta chains. Here each entry gathers all rows of one CDR3 protein and keeps the most common genes and DNA. The sample profile shows 60,000 to 100,000 distinct CDR3 sequences; 18% of them were found once. The ten largest make up about half of the sample. Per the publication, the treatment or condition label means: allogeneic hematopoietic cell transplantation with graft depleted of TCRalphabeta T cells and CD19 B cells.

The specimen was PBMCs, mostly from graft donor cells, collected 360 days after TCRalphabeta/CD19-depleted stem cell transplant. These TCRs come from a male patient between 2 and 15 years old who had a stem cell transplant for acute lymphoblastic leukemia, so the T cells may come from the graft donor.

This rearrangement joins TRBV6-1 to TRBJ2-7, with 7 bases that match TRBD1. The CDR3 sequence is 14 residues long. Trimming at V came to 6 bases and at J to 6 bases, leaving 11 bases not matched to a gene. The germline CDR1 and CDR2 sequences are MNHNS and SASEGT. CDR3 in DNA: TGTGCCAGCAGGGGGGACAGCTTCATGGCCGAGCAGTACTTC. Protein sequence: CASRGDSFMAEQYF.

This chain uses TRBV30 with TRBJ2-2; 10 bases are shared with TRBD1. Unmatched junction bases numbered 2, after V lost 3 bases and J lost 4 bases. CDR3 size: 14 residues. Germline lookup yields CDR1 GTSNPN and CDR2 SVGIG (reference sequence). The CDR3 here is CAWRRQGATGELFF. CDR3 nucleotide sequence: TGTGCCTGGAGAAGACAGGGGGCCACCGGGGAGCTGTTTTTT. The full variable domain, completed using reference TRBV30 and TRBJ2-2, is SQTIHQWPATLVQPVGSPLSLECTVEGTSNPNLYWYRQAAGRGLQLLFYSVGIGQISSEVPQNLSASRPQDRQFILSSKKLLLSDSGFYLCAWRRQGATGELFFGEGSRLTVL.

This clonotype has only a few counts. This rearrangement joins TRBV11-2 to TRBJ2-6; maybe TRBD1 (6 bases). The germline V gene has CDR1 SGHAT and CDR2 FQNNGV. This CDR3 is 19 amino acids long. With 1 base removed from V and 0 bases from J, the gap between germline ends came to 16 bases. The CDR3 DNA follows: TGTGCCAGCAGCTTAGGGATGGGACATAAAGTCTCTGGGGCCAACGTCCTGACTTTC. Amino acids: CASSLGMGHKVSGANVLTF.

Many counts were recorded for this clonotype. The chain uses TRBV12-5 and TRBJ2-7; D not certain. CDR1 and CDR2 from the germline V gene are LGHNT and FRNRAP. CDR3 size: 14 residues. V was trimmed by 1 base and J by 2 bases, leaving 9 bases between them. CDR3: CASGLAGFTYEQYF. CDR3 DNA sequence: TGTGCTAGTGGTTTGGCCGGGTTCACCTACGAGCAGTACTTC. The full variable domain, its missing parts supplied by reference TRBV12-5 and TRBJ2-7, is DARVTQTPRHKVTEMGQEVTMRCQPILGHNTVFWYRQTMMQGLELLAYFRNRAPLDDSGMPKDRFSAEMPDATLATLKIQPSEPRDSAVYFCASGLAGFTYEQYFGPGTRLTVT.

The chain combines TRBV5-1 with TRBJ2-7, with TRBD1 matching 8 bases. The V segment lost 3 bases and the J segment 3 bases; nucleotides outside the gene matches: 11. This CDR3 is built from 16 residues. From germline, CDR1 is SGHRS and CDR2 YFSETQ. CDR3 amino acids: CASSSYTGTGRYEQYF. CDR3 nucleotides: TGCGCCAGCAGCTCATACACCGGGACAGGACGCTACGAGCAGTACTTC.

The chain couples TRBV9 to TRBJ2-5, with TRBD2 matching over 12 bases. The J segment lost 5 bases and the V segment lost 0 bases, leaving 5 bases of the junction unmatched. The CDR3 is 16 amino acids. Germline CDR1 is SGDLS and CDR2 is YYNGEE. CDR3 amino acids: CASSVDLAGGRETQYF. CDR3 bases: TGTGCCAGCAGCGTAGATCTAGCGGGAGGGCGTGAGACCCAGTACTTC.

This clonotype was observed a few times. The rearrangement joins TRBV5-5 to TRBJ2-7, with 9 bases aligning to TRBD1. This CDR3 is built from 15 residues. V trimming: 4 bases; J trimming: 0 bases; junction bases outside the gene matches: 5. In germline, CDR1 is SGHKS, CDR2 YYEKEE (reference sequence). CDR3 amino acids: CASSLQGAPSYEQYF. The CDR3, as DNA: TGTGCCAGCAGCCTACAGGGGGCTCCCTCCTACGAGCAGTACTTC.

The V call is TRBV5-6, the J call TRBJ1-4, with 8 bases lining up with TRBD1. This CDR3 region has 14 residues. The V gene's germline CDR1 is SGHDT and CDR2 YYEEEE. Germline trimming cut 1 base from V and 8 bases from J; bases unmatched to any gene: 4. The CDR3 spells CASSLSGTGEKLFF. The CDR3 nucleotides are TGTGCCAGCAGCTTGTCCGGGACAGGAGAAAAACTGTTTTTT.

This clonotype was picked up many times. The rearrangement uses TRBV9 and TRBJ1-4; D uncertain. The length of the CDR3 is 13 residues. CDR1 is SGDLS and CDR2 is YYNGEE in the germline V gene. Trimming stripped 2 bases from V and 7 bases from J, with 9 bases between. CDR3 sequence: CASSVRIGEKLFF. In DNA, the CDR3 is TGTGCCAGCAGCGTCAGGATCGGTGAAAAACTGTTTTTT.

This clonotype was seen ten or more times. V gene TRBV4-1 combines with J gene TRBJ2-3; weak D call: TRBD1 (5 bases). Germline assignment: CDR1 MGHRA and CDR2 YSYEKL. Trimming pared 4 bases from V and 3 bases from J, leaving 17 bases between. This CDR3 has 16 residues. CDR3 loop: CASSLGQGRGTDTQYF. The CDR3 nucleotides read TGCGCCAGCAGCCTAGGGCAGGGTAGGGGAACAGATACGCAGTATTTT.

In DNA form, the CDR3 reads TGTGCCACCAGCAAGAGGACTAGCACAGATACGCAGTATTTT. Its translation is CATSKRTSTDTQYF. This chain uses TRBV15 with TRBJ2-3; D may be TRBD2 (5 bases). Germline V gene data show CDR1 as LNHNV and CDR2 as YYDKDF (reference sequence). The CDR3 is 14 residues long. V was trimmed by 4 bases and J by 0 bases, leaving 8 bases between them.

This chain connects TRBV12-3 or TRBV12-4 to TRBJ2-3; D may match TRBD1 or TRBD2 (6 bases each). The CDR3 consists of 14 residues. V lost 2 bases to trimming and J lost 6 bases, with 12 bases between them. CDR3 nucleotide sequence: TGTGCCAGCAGTTTAACGGGGGCCCCTGATACGCAGTATTTT. This sequence encodes CASSLTGAPDTQYF.

The V call is TRBV5-1, the J call TRBJ2-1; unclear D gene. The ends were cut back, 0 bases at V and 10 bases at J, with 11 bases in the middle. The CDR3 is 13 residues long. The V gene's germline CDR1 is SGHRS and CDR2 YFSETQ. CDR3 bases: TGCGCCAGCAGCTTGGGCGGTAAGGAAGAGCAGTTCTTC. It is translated as CASSLGGKEEQFF.

This clonotype was seen only a few times. V is TRBV12-2 and J is TRBJ1-5; TRBD1 is taken as the D call from the table, unchecked against the DNA. TRBV12-2 is deemed a pseudogene. The CDR3 has 17 residues. The CDR3 here is CASRAGGLLGERQPQHF. CDR3 coding DNA: TGTGCAAGTCGAGCAGGGGGCTTACTCGGAGAACGTCAGCCCCAGCATTTT.

This clonotype was detected ten times or more. The gene calls are TRBV7-9 and TRBJ1-2; D is uncertain. Germline V CDR1 and CDR2: SEHNR, FQNEAQ (reference sequence). V gave up 7 bases and J gave up 4 bases, with 19 bases separating them. The CDR3 runs to 15 residues. The CDR3 is CASTFSWGSGYGYTF. The DNA for the CDR3 is TGTGCCAGCACCTTTAGTTGGGGTAGCGGCTATGGCTACACCTTC.

The V call is TRBV7-2, the J call TRBJ2-3; D unclear. This CDR3 contains 14 residues. V was clipped by 1 base and J by 0 bases, with 5 bases between them. The germline gives CDR1 SGHTA, CDR2 FQGNSA. The CDR3 protein is CASSLVPSTDTQYF. CDR3 nucleotide sequence: TGTGCCAGCAGCTTAGTCCCAAGCACAGATACGCAGTATTTT.

This clonotype was recorded a few times. This chain uses TRBV9 with TRBJ2-2; D is perhaps TRBD1 (6 bases). Germline assignment: CDR1 SGDLS and CDR2 YYNGEE. V was cut by 0 bases and J by 1 base, with 10 bases left in between. The CDR3 runs 16 residues. In DNA, the CDR3 is TGTGCCAGCAGCGTAGCTACAGGGAGGAACACCGGGGAGCTGTTTTTT. Residues: CASSVATGRNTGELFF.

The V gene is TRBV2, the J gene TRBJ2-7; D is possibly TRBD1 (5 bases). Trimming shortened V by 2 bases and J by 4 bases, and 12 bases separated the two germline ends. The CDR3 spans 14 residues. Per germline, CDR1 SNHLY and CDR2 FYNNEI. CDR3 nucleotides: TGTGCCAGCAGTGAACGCAGGGAAAGGTACGAGCAGTACTTC. Protein: CASSERRERYEQYF.

The chain is built from TRBV15 and TRBJ2-1, with D possibly matching TRBD1 (6 bases). The CDR3 spans 15 residues. Germline lookup yields CDR1 LNHNV and CDR2 YYDKDF (reference sequence). The V end was cut by 1 base, the J end by 3 bases, with 10 bases between. DNA for the CDR3: TGTGCCACCAGCAGAGGGACAGCCATCTACAATGAGCAGTTCTTC. This sequence encodes CATSRGTAIYNEQFF.

The gene calls are TRBV12-3 or TRBV12-4 and TRBJ2-1; 9 bases map to TRBD1. CDR3 length: 14 amino acids. V was pared by 6 bases and J by 5 bases, with 5 bases of the junction left unmatched. The chain's CDR3 is CASSDRTGDNEQFF. In DNA form, the CDR3 reads TGTGCCAGCAGCGATAGGACAGGGGACAATGAGCAGTTCTTC.

The genes are TRBV6-2 or TRBV6-3 and TRBJ2-1; TRBD2 aligns across 12 bases. This CDR3 is built from 18 residues. The V gene's germline CDR1 is MNHEY and CDR2 SVGEGT. V trimming: 7 bases; J trimming: 0 bases; junction bases outside the gene matches: 10. CDR3 DNA sequence: TGTGCCAGCAAGAGCCTAGCGGGAGGGCCTCGCTCCTACAATGAGCAGTTCTTC. Protein sequence: CASKSLAGGPRSYNEQFF.

This clonotype was detected ten times or more. The rearrangement links TRBV4-1 to TRBJ2-2; D unresolved. V shed 1 base and J shed 6 bases, with 12 bases lying between them. The length of the CDR3 is 15 residues. From germline, CDR1 is MGHRA and CDR2 YSYEKL. The CDR3 sequence: CASSQGEDKSGELFF. The CDR3 region has the DNA TGCGCCAGCAGCCAAGGAGAAGATAAGTCCGGGGAGCTGTTTTTT.

The sample holds a few counts of this clonotype. The chain couples TRBV12-3 or TRBV12-4 to TRBJ2-3; D unclear. V gave up 5 bases and J gave up 1 base, with 16 bases separating them. This CDR3 has 16 residues. CDR3 protein: CASSPRRAWGTDTQYF. As DNA, the CDR3 is TGTGCCAGCAGTCCCCGCCGGGCCTGGGGCACAGATACGCAGTATTTT.

The V call is TRBV4-1, the J call TRBJ2-1; 7 positions match TRBD2. CDR3 size: 13 residues. V was clipped by 8 bases and J by 2 bases; unmatched bases: 3. CDR1 and CDR2 (germline): MGHRA, YSYEKL. The CDR3 loop is CASSRGTYNEQFF. CDR3 DNA sequence: TGCGCCAGCTCGCGGGGGACCTACAATGAGCAGTTCTTC.

This clonotype has more than one count but fewer than ten. The chain combines TRBV3-1 with TRBJ2-1; 8 bases are shared with TRBD2. V gave up 4 bases and J gave up 4 bases; unmatched junction bases: 9. This CDR3 is 16 amino acids long. Germline V gene data show CDR1 as LGHDT and CDR2 as YNNKEL (reference sequence). In nucleotides, the CDR3 is TGTGCCAGCAGCCGGGAAGCGGGAGAGATTTACAATGAGCAGTTCTTC. Its protein is CASSREAGEIYNEQFF.

The J gene is TRBJ2-6, the V gene TRBV2; D ambiguous. This CDR3 comprises 17 residues. Germline values: CDR1 SNHLY, CDR2 FYNNEI. V gave up 7 bases and J gave up 0 bases, with 16 bases separating them. The chain's CDR3 is CASIQLGRSSGANVLTF. CDR3 sequence (DNA): TGTGCCAGCATTCAGCTGGGCCGGAGCTCTGGGGCCAACGTCCTGACTTTC.

The gene calls are TRBV4-1 and TRBJ2-5; D is perhaps TRBD2 (5 bases). The end of the DNA is better explained by TRBJ2-1, so the J call may be wrong. Germline CDR1 MGHRA, CDR2 YSYEKL. This CDR3 is 15 amino acids long. The CDR3 spells CASSNPRLAQETQFF. Here the CDR3 DNA reads TGCGCCAGCAGCAACCCCCGTTTAGCGCAAGAGACCCAGTTCTTC.

This clonotype has at least ten counts. The gene calls are TRBV6-5 and TRBJ2-7, with 7 nucleotides matching TRBD2. The ends lost 2 bases at V and 5 bases at J; junction bases unmatched: 6. CDR1 and CDR2 from the germline V gene are MNHEY and SVGAGI. The CDR3 totals 14 residues. CDR3 sequence reads: CASSYRGRAHEQYF. CDR3 DNA sequence: TGTGCCAGCAGTTACCGGGGGAGGGCCCACGAGCAGTACTTC.

This sequence joins TRBV3-1 and TRBJ2-7; 11 bases are shared with TRBD1. The trim removed 3 bases at V and 4 bases at J, leaving 11 bases unmatched. Germline assignment: CDR1 LGHDT and CDR2 YNNKEL (reference sequence). The CDR3 has 17 residues. CDR3 loop: CASSHRPGQGVRYEQYF. The DNA of the CDR3 is TGTGCCAGCAGCCATCGTCCGGGACAGGGGGTTAGGTACGAGCAGTACTTC.

Only a few counts were recorded for this clonotype. The gene calls are TRBV5-1 and TRBJ2-2, with D hard to call. Trimming removed 2 bases from V and 1 base from J, with 6 bases in between. The CDR3 consists of 14 residues. CDR1 is SGHRS and CDR2 is YFSETQ in the germline V gene. CDR3 protein: CASSFNKNTGELFF. CDR3 bases: TGCGCCAGCAGCTTCAACAAGAACACCGGGGAGCTGTTTTTT. The full variable domain, in which reference TRBV5-1 and TRBJ2-2 provide the parts outside the CDR3, is KAGVTQTPRYLIKTRGQQVTLSCSPISGHRSVSWYQQTPGQGLQFLFEYFSETQRNKGNFPGRFSGRQFSNSRSEMNVSTLELGDSALYLCASSFNKNTGELFFGEGSRLTVL.

Many counts were recorded for this clonotype. This chain connects TRBV5-1 to TRBJ1-1; D ambiguous. Germline CDR1 SGHRS, CDR2 YFSETQ. This CDR3 has 14 amino acids. Trimming took off 2 bases at V and 0 bases at J, with 8 bases between the two ends. The CDR3 loop is CASSFGVVNTEAFF. DNA of the CDR3: TGCGCCAGCAGCTTTGGGGTCGTGAACACTGAAGCTTTCTTT.

The chain uses TRBV20-1 and TRBJ1-2, with D tentatively TRBD1 (5 bases). V was clipped by 5 bases and J by 2 bases, with 9 bases between them. Germline CDR1 is DFQATT and CDR2 is SNEGSKA (reference sequence). There are 12 residues in the CDR3. The CDR3 sequence: CSAPGPNYGYTF. Written as DNA, the CDR3 is TGCAGTGCTCCGGGACCGAACTATGGCTACACCTTC.